The 25 T cell receptor beta chains below come from one sample, sequenced in a study of patients and donors after allogeneic stem cell transplantation. MiXCR, run by TCRdb on the RT-PCR reads, gives a single entry per CDR3 protein. The data contain roughly 960,000 distinct CDR3 sequences, roughly 17% of them singletons. Specimen: blood, either unsorted or a sorted T cell fraction (not recorded which). The receptor source for this set is a human donor who was either an allogeneic HSCT recipient or a stem cell or donor lymphocyte infusion donor (not recorded which). It is not recorded whose cells these are; they may come from a transplant donor.

The rearrangement joins TRBV7-9 to TRBJ2-1, with 8 positions matching TRBD2. The CDR3 consists of 13 residues. V dropped 5 bases and J dropped 9; count of bases not matched to a gene: 6. Germline CDR1 and CDR2: SEHNR and FQNEAQ (reference sequence). The CDR3 region has the DNA TGTGCCAGCAGCCAGACTAGCGTCGGTGAGCAGTTCTTC. Protein sequence: CASSQTSVGEQFF.

This clonotype was detected many times. The chain employs TRBV7-2 and TRBJ2-5; D is ambiguous. This CDR3 spans 12 amino acids. The V end lost 5 bases, the J end lost 3 bases, and 7 bases lay between the germline ends. The germline V gene has CDR1 SGHTA and CDR2 FQGNSA. The CDR3 loop reads CASSRREETQYF. The CDR3 coding sequence is TGTGCCAGCAGCCGGAGAGAAGAGACCCAGTACTTC. The full variable domain, with the rest looked up from reference TRBV7-2 and TRBJ2-5, is GAGVSQSPSNKVTEKGKDVELRCDPISGHTALYWYRQSLGQGLEFLIYFQGNSAPDKSGLPSDRFSAERTGGSVSTLTIQRTQQEDSAVYLCASSRREETQYFGPGTRLLVL.

The chain couples TRBV27 to TRBJ1-1, with TRBD1 matching 7 bases. Germline assignment: CDR1 MNHEY and CDR2 SMNVEV (reference sequence). This CDR3 comprises 15 residues. Losses at the gene ends were 6 bases for V and 6 bases for J; bases not matched to a gene: 13. The CDR3 is CASRGPGGRGSEAFF. DNA of the CDR3: TGTGCCAGCAGGGGCCCAGGGGGGAGGGGGTCTGAAGCTTTCTTT.

This clonotype appeared many times. J is TRBJ2-5 and V is TRBV18, with D possibly being TRBD1 or TRBD2 (5 bases each). The CDR3 has 13 amino acids. Trimming removed 3 bases at V and 3 bases at J, with 8 bases between. Germline V CDR1 and CDR2: KGHSH, LQKENI. CDR3: CASSPGRKETQYF. CDR3 in DNA: TGTGCCAGCTCACCGGGACGGAAAGAGACCCAGTACTTC.

The chain links TRBV12-3 or TRBV12-4 to TRBJ2-7, with TRBD1 matching over 10 bases. The CDR3 extends over 17 amino acids. The junction had 9 bases not matched to a gene; V was cut back by 0 bases and J by 4 bases. The CDR3 reads CASSLAPRDRGVYEQYF. The CDR3 DNA sequence: TGTGCCAGCAGTTTAGCGCCTCGGGACAGGGGTGTTTACGAGCAGTACTTC.

The chain uses TRBV10-3 and TRBJ2-2, with D perhaps being TRBD1 or TRBD2 (5 bases each). CDR1 and CDR2 from the germline V gene are ENHRY and SYGVKD. V dropped 5 bases and J dropped 0 bases, with 13 bases sitting between them. CDR3 length: 16 amino acids. The DNA for the CDR3 is TGTGCCATCAGTCCCCGGGGACCAGCGAACACCGGGGAGCTGTTTTTT. Its protein product is CAISPRGPANTGELFF.

The chain combines TRBV11-3 with TRBJ2-5; unclear D gene. The CDR3 has 12 residues. Germline assignment: CDR1 SGHNT and CDR2 YENEEA. The germline V and J ends were trimmed by 2 bases and 5 bases, with 6 bases remaining between them. Here the CDR3 reads CASSLMWETQYF. CDR3 DNA sequence: TGTGCCAGCAGCTTAATGTGGGAGACCCAGTACTTC.

The chain has TRBV19 and TRBJ1-1; TRBD1 agrees at 8 bases. The CDR3 has 15 amino acids. V shed 0 bases and J 6 bases; nucleotides not matched to a gene: 6. Germline CDR1 reads LNHDA; CDR2 reads SQIVND (reference sequence). CDR3 DNA: TGTGCCAGTAGTATAGAGACGACAGGGGTATCTGAAGCTTTCTTT. Its translation: CASSIETTGVSEAFF. The whole variable domain, remainder taken from reference TRBV19 and TRBJ1-1, is DGGITQSPKYLFRKEGQNVTLSCEQNLNHDAMYWYRQDPGQGLRLIYYSQIVNDFQKGDIAEGYSVSREKKESFPLTVTSAQKNPTAFYLCASSIETTGVSEAFFGQGTRLTVV.

The chain uses TRBV6-1 and TRBJ2-1, with 8 bases fitting TRBD1. The CDR3 has 14 residues. With V trimmed by 5 bases and J by 8 bases, 8 bases remained unmatched. Germline assignment: CDR1 MNHNS and CDR2 SASEGT. This CDR3 reads CASSPGTGVDEQFF. The CDR3 DNA is TGTGCCAGCAGTCCGGGGACAGGAGTCGATGAGCAGTTCTTC.

The chain has TRBV3-1 and TRBJ2-2; the D gene is possibly TRBD2 (6 bases). CDR1 is LGHDT and CDR2 is YNNKEL in the germline V gene (reference sequence). V was cut by 2 bases and J by 2 bases, with 12 bases left in between. This CDR3 has 16 residues. The CDR3 protein is CASSQLLALNTGELFF. The CDR3 DNA reads TGTGCCAGCAGCCAATTACTAGCTCTTAACACCGGGGAGCTGTTTTTT.

This clonotype was detected ten times or more. The chain combines TRBV6-1 with TRBJ1-2; tentatively, D is TRBD1 (6 bases). The CDR3 runs to 16 residues. The germline V and J ends were trimmed by 7 bases and 0 bases, with 18 bases remaining between them. Germline assignment: CDR1 MNHNS and CDR2 SASEGT. In DNA, the CDR3 is TGTGCCAGCACGATGGAAAGGGGGGCCCCTAACTATGGCTACACCTTC. It encodes CASTMERGAPNYGYTF.

The rearrangement uses TRBV7-8 and TRBJ2-7, with TRBD2 matching over 8 bases. Per the germline V gene, CDR1 is SGHVS and CDR2 is FQNEAQ. This CDR3 has 15 residues. V shed 1 base, J shed 2 bases, and the junction held 4 bases outside the gene matches. This chain's CDR3 is CASSLVSAGAYEQYF. The CDR3 DNA reads as TGTGCCAGCAGCTTAGTTTCAGCGGGAGCCTACGAGCAGTACTTC.

The chain employs TRBV2 and TRBJ2-7; D might be TRBD1 or TRBD2, each matching 6 bases. The CDR3 sequence is 14 residues long. Germline assignment: CDR1 SNHLY and CDR2 FYNNEI. V was shortened by 7 bases and J by 2 bases, with 15 bases between the two germline ends. The CDR3 loop is CASIGGASAYEQYF. The CDR3 nucleotides read TGTGCCAGCATCGGGGGCGCTTCAGCCTACGAGCAGTACTTC.

This clonotype was seen only a few times. This chain joins TRBV5-1 and TRBJ1-2, with D perhaps TRBD1 (5 bases). Germline assignment: CDR1 SGHRS and CDR2 YFSETQ. This CDR3 region has 14 residues. V dropped 0 bases and J dropped 7 bases, with 13 bases sitting between them. CDR3 region: CASSLEGIVFGYTF. CDR3 nucleotides: TGCGCCAGCAGCTTGGAGGGGATCGTTTTTGGCTACACCTTC. Looking up the rest from reference TRBV5-1 and TRBJ1-2 gives the full variable domain: KAGVTQTPRYLIKTRGQQVTLSCSPISGHRSVSWYQQTPGQGLQFLFEYFSETQRNKGNFPGRFSGRQFSNSRSEMNVSTLELGDSALYLCASSLEGIVFGYTFGSGTRLTVV.

Concerning this clonotype: Relative to the germline gene, one junction end is altered; a read error may explain this. This chain joins TRBV12-3 or TRBV12-4 and TRBJ2-3; D not resolved. The CDR3 spans 14 residues. The CDR3, as DNA: TGTGCCAGCAGATTAGGTCCCGTCCCCGATACGCAGTATTTT. This sequence encodes CASRLGPVPDTQYF.

This clonotype was found a few times. The J gene is TRBJ2-3, the V gene TRBV24-1; 12 positions match TRBD2. Unmatched junction bases numbered 8, after V lost 4 bases and J lost 4 bases. From germline, CDR1 is KGHDR and CDR2 SFDVKD. CDR3 length: 17 residues. CDR3 protein: CATSDRRLAGVADTQYF. The CDR3 DNA reads TGTGCCACCAGTGACCGAAGACTAGCGGGAGTAGCAGATACGCAGTATTTT.

The V and J genes are TRBV15 and TRBJ1-3; 7 bases agree with TRBD1. CDR1 is LNHNV and CDR2 is YYDKDF in the germline V gene (reference sequence). The V and J ends lost 0 bases and 2 bases, in that order; junction bases with no gene match: 4. CDR3 size: 16 residues. The chain's CDR3 is CATSRDLTGAGNTIYF. The CDR3, as DNA: TGTGCCACCAGCAGAGATTTAACAGGGGCTGGAAACACCATATATTTT.

This clonotype was found a few times. The chain links TRBV24-1 to TRBJ2-1; TRBD1 might be the D (6 bases). The CDR3 is made up of 14 amino acids. Germline V lookup: CDR1 KGHDR, CDR2 SFDVKD. V lost 0 bases to trimming and J lost 8 bases, with 10 bases between them. The CDR3 loop reads CATSDLWGRDEQFF. Here the CDR3 DNA reads TGTGCCACCAGTGATTTGTGGGGGCGCGATGAGCAGTTCTTC.

This clonotype was detected only a few times. V is TRBV12-3 or TRBV12-4 and J is TRBJ2-3; D ambiguous. The CDR3 is 13 amino acids. V was pared by 6 bases and J by 3 bases, with 10 bases between. CDR3 amino acids: CASRLRETDTQYF. Written as DNA, the CDR3 is TGTGCCAGCAGGCTAAGAGAGACAGATACGCAGTATTTT.

This clonotype was found once. The final CDR3 position lacks the conserved phenylalanine or tryptophan, pointing to a likely read error. This chain joins TRBV4-3 and TRBJ1-2, with D perhaps TRBD1 (5 bases). This CDR3 is 14 amino acids long. V shed 0 bases and J shed 8 bases, with 13 bases lying between them. Germline V lookup: CDR1 LGHNA, CDR2 YSLEER. The CDR3 DNA sequence: TGCGCCAGCAGCCAAGAAGGACGGGGGGGAGGCTACACCATC. This translates into CASSQEGRGGGYTI.

The rearrangement uses TRBV28 and TRBJ2-7, with D perhaps matching TRBD1 (7 bases). This CDR3 has 15 amino acids. Germline V lookup: CDR1 MDHEN, CDR2 SYDVKM. The V and J ends lost 4 bases and 7 bases respectively, with 20 bases between them. CDR3 protein: CASSSPYRGGEEQYF. The CDR3 coding sequence is TGTGCCAGCAGTTCTCCGTACAGGGGAGGAGAGGAGCAGTACTTC.

This clonotype was detected only a few times. V usage is TRBV20-1 and J usage is TRBJ1-1, with D maybe TRBD1 (6 bases). The length of the CDR3 is 13 residues. Looked up from germline, CDR1 is DFQATT and CDR2 is SNEGSKA (reference sequence). V dropped 3 bases and J dropped 6 bases, with 14 bases sitting between them. CDR3 sequence: CSARGTGRAEAFF. The CDR3 DNA reads TGCAGTGCTAGGGGTACAGGGAGGGCTGAAGCTTTCTTT.

The CDR3 loop reads CASSQGPPYEQYF. DNA of the CDR3: TGCGCCAGCAGCCAAGGCCCACCCTACGAGCAGTACTTC. This chain joins TRBV4-1 and TRBJ2-7; D unclear. The V gene's germline CDR1 is MGHRA and CDR2 YSYEKL. V was trimmed by 1 base and J by 2 bases, leaving 6 bases between them. This CDR3 has 13 residues.

The rearrangement joins TRBV20-1 to TRBJ2-1; unclear D gene. Germline loops: CDR1 DFQATT, CDR2 SNEGSKA (reference sequence). The CDR3 runs 11 residues. V was clipped by 1 base and J by 15 bases, with 13 bases between them. The CDR3 DNA reads as TGCAGTGCTAGAGGACTCATAGGCCCGTTCTTC. It translates to CSARGLIGPFF.

This clonotype turned up a few times. Here the CDR3 DNA reads TGTGCCTGGGGGGGGGAGACCCAGTACTTC. Its translation is CAWGGETQYF. V usage is TRBV30 and J usage is TRBJ2-5, with D perhaps TRBD2 (6 bases). Germline V gene data show CDR1 as GTSNPN and CDR2 as SVGIG (reference sequence). The CDR3 is 10 residues long. Trimming took off 5 bases at V and 5 bases at J, with 6 bases between the two ends.